This entry features one TCR beta chain sequence. Antigen specificity is unknown. Random hexamers primed reverse transcription of about 0.5 to 1 ug RNA. The TCR beta CDR3 was amplified by immunoSEQ multiplex PCR across 54 Vbeta, 13 Jbeta. TCRdb used MiXCR to reprocess the immunoSEQ multiplex PCR reads, holding one entry per CDR3 protein. The sample contains over 100,000 distinct CDR3 sequences, 90% to 95% of which appear only once. CDR1 is MNHEY, CDR2 SMNVEV, per germline (reference sequence). Trimming left V 5 bases short and J 4 bases short, with 14 bases between. The CDR3 spans 14 residues. The data are from a study of CD8 T cells in Susac syndrome. Study-level points and caveats: Maximal CD8+ clonal expansion in Susac was observed within TEMRA cells and among active patients.

Sequences were obtained from CD8+ T cells from PBMCs. The clonotype originates from a human donor with Susac syndrome. The V and J genes are TRBV27 and TRBJ2-5; unclear D gene. CDR3 DNA sequence: TGTGCCAGCAGTCAACCCCAGCGTAGAGAGACCCAGTACTTC. It specifies CASSQPQRRETQYF.